The entry that follows covers one TCR beta chain sequence. This entry comes from a study of blood T cell repertoires in COVID-19. Looking at the study overall: T cells, B-cell-depleted T cells, or PBMCs provided the cDNA or gDNA that served as material.

The CDR3 is 14 amino acids. V dropped 4 bases and J dropped 3; count of bases not matched to a gene: 3. In germline, CDR1 is SGHTA, CDR2 FQGNSA. In the original workflow: The assay estimated nucleated cells by amplifying reference gene primers. Sequencing was performed with immunoSEQ multiplex PCR; in TCRdb, only in-frame clones are kept and a portion is missing. Clone size and V and J calls were adopted from that table, with D and trimming inferred from the DNA. The sample lists about 13,000 clones; roughly 91% were seen once. The specimen was peripheral blood. The chain carries TRBV7-2 and TRBJ1-1, with 9 bases fitting TRBD1. The receptor was isolated from a human donor in a cohort sampled during active COVID-19. Written as DNA, the CDR3 is TGTGCCAGCAGCTCCGGGACAGGGTACACTGAAGCTTTCTTT. Translating it yields CASSSGTGYTEAFF.